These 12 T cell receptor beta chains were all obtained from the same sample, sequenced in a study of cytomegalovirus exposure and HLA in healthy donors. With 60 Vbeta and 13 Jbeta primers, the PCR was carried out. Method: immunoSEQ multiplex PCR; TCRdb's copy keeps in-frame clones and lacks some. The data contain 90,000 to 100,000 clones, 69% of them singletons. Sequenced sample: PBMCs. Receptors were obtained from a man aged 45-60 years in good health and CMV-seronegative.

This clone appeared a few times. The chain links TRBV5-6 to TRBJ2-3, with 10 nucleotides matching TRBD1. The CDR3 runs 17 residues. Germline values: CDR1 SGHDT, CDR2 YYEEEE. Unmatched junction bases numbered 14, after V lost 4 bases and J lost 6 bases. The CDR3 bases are TGTGCCAGCAGCCCAGTCCCGGGACAGGGGCGGCGCGATACGCAGTATTTT. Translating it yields CASSPVPGQGRRDTQYF.

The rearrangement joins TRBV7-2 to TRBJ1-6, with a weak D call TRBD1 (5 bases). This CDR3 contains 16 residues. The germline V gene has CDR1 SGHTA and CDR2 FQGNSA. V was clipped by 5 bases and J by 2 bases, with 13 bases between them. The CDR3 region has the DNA TGTGCCAGCAGCCCGGGAGGGGAAGCCTATAATTCACCCCTCCACTTT. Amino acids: CASSPGGEAYNSPLHF.

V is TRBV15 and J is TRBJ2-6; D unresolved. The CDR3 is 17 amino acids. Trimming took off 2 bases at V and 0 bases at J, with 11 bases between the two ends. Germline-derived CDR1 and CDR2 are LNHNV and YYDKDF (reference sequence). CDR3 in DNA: TGTGCCACCAGCAGAACTCGACTGAGCTCTGGGGCCAACGTCCTGACTTTC. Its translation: CATSRTRLSSGANVLTF.

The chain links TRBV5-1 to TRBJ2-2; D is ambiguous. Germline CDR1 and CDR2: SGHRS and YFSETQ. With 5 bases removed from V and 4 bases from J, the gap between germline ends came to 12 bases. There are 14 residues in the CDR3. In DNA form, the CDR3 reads TGCGCCAGCAGTCCAGGCTCGCCCACCGGGGAGCTGTTTTTT. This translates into CASSPGSPTGELFF.

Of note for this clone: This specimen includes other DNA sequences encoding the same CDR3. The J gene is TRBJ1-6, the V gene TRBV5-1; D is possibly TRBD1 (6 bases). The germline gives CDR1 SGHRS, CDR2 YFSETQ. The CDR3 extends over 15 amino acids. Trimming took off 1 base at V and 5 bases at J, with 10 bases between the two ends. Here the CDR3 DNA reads TGCGCCAGCAGCTTGCAGGGACAAGATAATTCACCCCTCCACTTT. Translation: CASSLQGQDNSPLHF.

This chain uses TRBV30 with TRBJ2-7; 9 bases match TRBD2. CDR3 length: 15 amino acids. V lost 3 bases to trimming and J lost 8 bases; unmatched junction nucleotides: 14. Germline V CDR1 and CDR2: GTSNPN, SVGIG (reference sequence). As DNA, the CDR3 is TGTGCCTGGAGAGATCCGGGCCTAGCGGGGACCAAGCAGTACTTC. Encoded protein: CAWRDPGLAGTKQYF. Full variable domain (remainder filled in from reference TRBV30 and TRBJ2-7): SQTIHQWPATLVQPVGSPLSLECTVEGTSNPNLYWYRQAAGRGLQLLFYSVGIGQISSEVPQNLSASRPQDRQFILSSKKLLLSDSGFYLCAWRDPGLAGTKQYFGPGTRLTVT.

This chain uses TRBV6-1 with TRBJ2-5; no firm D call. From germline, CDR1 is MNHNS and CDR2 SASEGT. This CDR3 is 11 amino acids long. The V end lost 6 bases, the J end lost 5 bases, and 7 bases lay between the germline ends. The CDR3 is CASRAWETQYF. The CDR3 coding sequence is TGTGCCAGCAGGGCCTGGGAGACCCAGTACTTC.

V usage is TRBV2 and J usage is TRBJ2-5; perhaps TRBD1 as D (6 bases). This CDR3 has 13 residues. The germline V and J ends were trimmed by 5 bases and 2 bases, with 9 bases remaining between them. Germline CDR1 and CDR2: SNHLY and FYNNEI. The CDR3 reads CASSSDRQETQYF. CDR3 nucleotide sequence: TGTGCCAGCAGTTCAGACAGGCAAGAGACCCAGTACTTC.

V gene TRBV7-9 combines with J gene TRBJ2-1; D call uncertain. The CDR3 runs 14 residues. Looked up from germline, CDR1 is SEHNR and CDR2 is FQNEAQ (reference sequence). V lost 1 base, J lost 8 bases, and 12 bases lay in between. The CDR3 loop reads CASSLVSGGYEQFF. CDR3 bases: TGTGCCAGCAGCTTAGTATCAGGTGGCTATGAGCAGTTCTTC.

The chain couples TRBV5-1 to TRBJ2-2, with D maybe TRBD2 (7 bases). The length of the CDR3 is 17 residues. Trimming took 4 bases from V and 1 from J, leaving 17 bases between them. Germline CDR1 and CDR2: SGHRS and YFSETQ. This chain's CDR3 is CASSPAGAALNTGELFF. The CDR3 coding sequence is TGCGCCAGCAGCCCGGCGGGGGCGGCGTTGAACACCGGGGAGCTGTTTTTT.

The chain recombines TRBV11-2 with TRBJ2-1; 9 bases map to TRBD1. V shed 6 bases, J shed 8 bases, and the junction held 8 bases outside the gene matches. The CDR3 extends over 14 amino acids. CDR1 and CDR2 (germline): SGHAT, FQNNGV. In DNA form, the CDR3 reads TGTGCCAGCAGTTTCCGGGACAGGGTTGATGAGCAGTTCTTC. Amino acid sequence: CASSFRDRVDEQFF. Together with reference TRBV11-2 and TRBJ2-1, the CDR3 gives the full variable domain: EAGVAQSPRYKIIEKRQSVAFWCNPISGHATLYWYQQILGQGPKLLIQFQNNGVVDDSQLPKDRFSAERLKGVDSTLKIQPAKLEDSAVYLCASSFRDRVDEQFFGPGTRLTVL.

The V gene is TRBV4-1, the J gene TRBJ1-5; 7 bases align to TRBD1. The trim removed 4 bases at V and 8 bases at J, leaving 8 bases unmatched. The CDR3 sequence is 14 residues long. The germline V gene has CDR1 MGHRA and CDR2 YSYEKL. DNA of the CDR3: TGCGCCAGCAGCCCGGGACAGCCAAGGGAGCCCCAGCATTTT. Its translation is CASSPGQPREPQHF.